This TCR beta chain appears in the sequencing data of a study of T cell repertoires in cytomegalovirus infection. Study at large: Shared public TCR beta signatures pointed to both CMV infection and a matching HLA type.

TCRdb used MiXCR to reprocess the reads, holding one entry per CDR3 protein. The table includes roughly 990,000 distinct CDR3 sequences, 25% to 40% detected once. Comments on this clonotype: What it binds is unknown.

The material sequenced was cultured CD8+ T cells from PBMCs, taken from culture after CMV antigen stimulation. The clonotype comes from a human donor in good health (CMV status not recorded). Some clones in this sample may be carry-over from other donors' samples.

The DNA of the CDR3 is TGTGCCAGCAGCGACGCCGGGGGGGCGGGGGAGACCCAGTACTTC. Translation gives CASSDAGGAGETQYF. The chain has TRBV9 and TRBJ2-5, with TRBD2 matching 8 bases. Germline CDR1 is SGDLS and CDR2 is YYNGEE. J gave up 5 bases and V 3 bases, and 9 bases lay outside the gene matches. This CDR3 spans 15 amino acids.